The source of this T cell receptor (beta chain) is a study of T-cell memory formation after mild COVID-19. The V segment lost 5 bases and the J segment 2 bases; nucleotides outside the gene matches: 6. Germline loops: CDR1 SGHAT, CDR2 FQDESV (reference sequence). There are 17 residues in the CDR3. TCRdb independently ran MiXCR on the 5' RACE reads; one entry per CDR3 protein. The sample includes about 470,000 distinct CDR3 sequences, roughly 25% of them seen just once. The sequenced sample was PBMCs or a T cell subset sorted from them (not recorded which). The TCR comes from an adult woman who had mild COVID-19 (a few samples of this study predate the infection). Cell type and time point are not known. J is TRBJ2-1 and V is TRBV11-1, with TRBD2 identical over 13 bases. CDR3 coding DNA: TGTGCCAGCAGCCGCGGACTAGCGGGAGCCACCTACAATGAGCAGTTCTTC. Translation: CASSRGLAGATYNEQFF.